This is a list of T cell receptor beta chains from one sample in a study of T cells in tuberculosis. Clones were read by immunoSEQ multiplex PCR, and TCRdb kept only the in-frame ones, dropping some. The top ten hold 9.5% to 15% of the sample, which has about 59,000 clones, around 81% seen once. Sequenced: CD1b-GMM tetramer-negative cells sorted from PBMCs. The receptors originated from an adult woman with latent tuberculosis. CDR3s include the opening cysteine and the closing phenylalanine or tryptophan. The order of the fields is clone size, J gene, D gene, V gene, CDR3 DNA, CDR3 protein. D genes are given only for firm matches. Size tells how often a clone was seen (once, few, many) or the class of an expanded clone, and some rows leave it out.

size: NA; J: TRBJ2-2; D: NA; V: TRBV4-2; DNA: TGTGCCAGCAGCCCTAATCAGATACAGGGCCTGCTGAACACCGGGGAGCTGTTTTTT; CDR3: CASSPNQIQGLLNTGELFF
size: NA; J: TRBJ1-4; D: NA; V: TRBV6-1; DNA: TGTGCCTGTCGGACTGGGGAAAAACTGTTTTTT; CDR3: CACRTGEKLFF
size: NA; J: TRBJ2-5; D: NA; V: TRBV5-1; DNA: TGCGCCAGCAGCGGGCTGCGGGGCCCAGTAGCAGAGACCCAGTACTTC; CDR3: CASSGLRGPVAETQYF
size: NA; J: TRBJ1-1; D: TRBD1; V: TRBV5-4; DNA: TGTGCCGGCAGCAGGGGACAGGGGGCCGCTGCCTTGGGCACTGAAGCTTTCTTT; CDR3: CAGSRGQGAAALGTEAFF
size: NA; J: TRBJ1-2; D: TRBD1; V: TRBV19; DNA: TGTGCCAGTAGTACAACAGGGGTGGGAGGCTACACCTTC; CDR3: CASSTTGVGGYTF
size: NA; J: TRBJ1-5; D: NA; V: TRBV15; DNA: TGTGCCACCAGCAGAGTCATCGGTCAGCCCCAGCATTTT; CDR3: CATSRVIGQPQHF
size: NA; J: TRBJ1-5; D: TRBD1; V: TRBV10-3; DNA: TGTGCCATCAGTGGGGGACAGGGCAATCAGCCCCAGCATTTT; CDR3: CAISGGQGNQPQHF
size: NA; J: TRBJ1-1; D: NA; V: TRBV6-1; DNA: TGTGCCAGCAGTGAGGCGGGGGAGGACACTGAAGCTTTCTTT; CDR3: CASSEAGEDTEAFF
size: NA; J: TRBJ1-5; D: NA; V: TRBV19; DNA: TGTGCCAGTAATCCGGCGGGCGGTAATCAGCCCCAGCATTTT; CDR3: CASNPAGGNQPQHF
size: NA; J: TRBJ2-1; D: NA; V: TRBV7-2; DNA: TGTGCCAGCAGCCCGGTGCTGTACAATGAGCAGTTCTTC; CDR3: CASSPVLYNEQFF
size: few; J: TRBJ1-3; D: NA; V: TRBV2; DNA: TGTGCCAGCAGTGTGGTGGGGCCAGGAAATGGAAACACCATATATTTT; CDR3: CASSVVGPGNGNTIYF
size: NA; J: TRBJ1-5; D: NA; V: TRBV2; DNA: TGTGCCAGCACTACGGGCGCCGGGGGTGGCAATCAGCCCCAGCATTTT; CDR3: CASTTGAGGGNQPQHF
size: NA; J: TRBJ2-2; D: TRBD2; V: TRBV11-2; DNA: TGTGCCAGCAGCACGGGGGGTCGGGCCGTAGCCACCGGGGAGCTGTTTTTT; CDR3: CASSTGGRAVATGELFF
size: once; J: TRBJ1-1; D: NA; V: TRBV19; DNA: TGTGCCAGTAGTATCCAGGGGCCGAACACTGAAGCTTTCTTT; CDR3: CASSIQGPNTEAFF
size: NA; J: TRBJ1-5; D: NA; V: TRBV4-3; DNA: TGCGCCAGCAGCCAAGAGGTGACAGGAGATCAGCCCCAGCATTTT; CDR3: CASSQEVTGDQPQHF
size: NA; J: TRBJ2-7; D: NA; V: TRBV6-5; DNA: TGTGCCAGCAGTTATCAGGCCGAGCAGTACTTC; CDR3: CASSYQAEQYF
size: NA; J: TRBJ2-7; D: TRBD2; V: TRBV7-2; DNA: TGTGCCAGCAGCTCCATAGCGGGGGCGTCTACCGAGCAGTACTTC; CDR3: CASSSIAGASTEQYF
size: NA; J: TRBJ1-1; D: NA; V: TRBV7-8; DNA: TGTGCCAGCGGATCCCCGGACAGGAACACTGAAGCTTTCTTT; CDR3: CASGSPDRNTEAFF
size: NA; J: TRBJ2-7; D: TRBD1; V: TRBV5-1; DNA: TGCGCCAGCAGCCCCCTATTCGGAAAGGGGGCTAGTGGCGAGCAGTACTTC; CDR3: CASSPLFGKGASGEQYF
size: NA; J: TRBJ1-2; D: NA; V: TRBV9; DNA: TGTGCCAGCAGCGTAGGAGATACTAACTATGGCTACACCTTC; CDR3: CASSVGDTNYGYTF
size: NA; J: TRBJ2-1; D: NA; V: TRBV7-6; DNA: TGTGCCAGCAGCCTGGAGGGGGGGGCCGTGAGGGAGCAGTTCTTC; CDR3: CASSLEGGAVREQFF
size: NA; J: TRBJ2-1; D: NA; V: TRBV2; DNA: TGTGCCAGCAGTAAGGACAACAGGGTAACTCACAATGAGCAGTTCTTC; CDR3: CASSKDNRVTHNEQFF
size: NA; J: TRBJ2-3; D: TRBD1; V: TRBV11-2; DNA: TGTGCCAGCATGCTGCTGGGGACAGGCACGGATACGCAGTATTTT; CDR3: CASMLLGTGTDTQYF
size: NA; J: TRBJ1-2; D: NA; V: TRBV5-6; DNA: TGTGCCAGCAGCCCTGGACATTCCGTCTATGGCTACACCTTC; CDR3: CASSPGHSVYGYTF
size: NA; J: TRBJ2-1; D: TRBD2; V: TRBV19; DNA: TGTGCCAGTAGTTCCAGCGGGGGGATTCACAATGAGCAGTTCTTC; CDR3: CASSSSGGIHNEQFF
size: NA; J: TRBJ1-2; D: NA; V: TRBV18; DNA: TGTGCCAGCTCCCCTCAGGATTGGGGGGGCTATGGCTACACCTTC; CDR3: CASSPQDWGGYGYTF
size: once; J: TRBJ1-2; D: TRBD1; V: TRBV5-4; DNA: TGTGCCAGCAGCTTGACAGGGGGCGGTTATGGCTACACCTTC; CDR3: CASSLTGGGYGYTF
size: NA; J: TRBJ2-7; D: NA; V: TRBV5-1; DNA: TGCGCCAGCAGCTTGGTTCCAGCTAGCGAGCAGTACTTC; CDR3: CASSLVPASEQYF
size: once; J: TRBJ1-1; D: NA; V: TRBV28; DNA: TGTGCCAGCACGCCCGGGTTAAGGAGCACTGAAGCTTTCTTT; CDR3: CASTPGLRSTEAFF
size: NA; J: TRBJ2-3; D: TRBD2; V: TRBV7-6; DNA: TGTGCCAGCAGCTCGGACGGGGGGTCAGATACGCAGTATTTT; CDR3: CASSSDGGSDTQYF
size: NA; J: TRBJ2-7; D: NA; V: TRBV27; DNA: TGTGCCAGCAGTTCCAACAGGTACTCCTACGAGCAGTACTTC; CDR3: CASSSNRYSYEQYF
size: NA; J: TRBJ2-3; D: TRBD1; V: TRBV27; DNA: TGTGCCAGCAGTTTAGGTCTAGGGGGCTCAACAGATACGCAGTATTTT; CDR3: CASSLGLGGSTDTQYF
size: NA; J: TRBJ1-6; D: NA; V: TRBV11-2; DNA: TGTGCCAGCAGCTTGGGCAGGGGTCATAATTCACCCCTCCACTTT; CDR3: CASSLGRGHNSPLHF
size: NA; J: TRBJ1-5; D: NA; V: TRBV14; DNA: TGTGCCAGCAGTCTCAGTTGGAATCAGCCCCAGCATTTT; CDR3: CASSLSWNQPQHF
size: NA; J: TRBJ1-4; D: NA; V: TRBV28; DNA: TGTGCCAGCAGTCTACAGGTCGCGGATGAAAAACTGTTTTTT; CDR3: CASSLQVADEKLFF
size: once; J: TRBJ2-1; D: TRBD1; V: TRBV6-5; DNA: TGTGCCAGCAGTTACTCAGGGGGCGCGGTCCCCAATGAGCAGTTCTTC; CDR3: CASSYSGGAVPNEQFF
size: NA; J: TRBJ1-5; D: NA; V: TRBV19; DNA: TGTGCCAGTAGTAAGGGGAATAGCAATCAGCCCCAGCATTTT; CDR3: CASSKGNSNQPQHF
size: NA; J: TRBJ2-1; D: TRBD1; V: TRBV29-1; DNA: TGCAGCGTAGACCCAGGACAGGCGGTTGGGTACAATGAGCAGTTCTTC; CDR3: CSVDPGQAVGYNEQFF
size: NA; J: TRBJ2-7; D: NA; V: TRBV27; DNA: TGTGCCAGCAGTGACGGGGGAAGAAGTGCCTACGAGCAGTACTTC; CDR3: CASSDGGRSAYEQYF
size: NA; J: TRBJ2-1; D: TRBD2; V: TRBV28; DNA: TGTGCCAGCAGTTCCCCCAGCGGGGGGGCCTATGAGCAGTTCTTC; CDR3: CASSSPSGGAYEQFF
size: NA; J: TRBJ1-5; D: TRBD1; V: TRBV28; DNA: TGTGCCAGCGGGACAGGTTGGGGGCCCCAGCATTTT; CDR3: CASGTGWGPQHF
size: NA; J: TRBJ1-5; D: NA; V: TRBV2; DNA: TGTGCCAGCAGTGAAGCAGAAACACAGCCCCAGCATTTT; CDR3: CASSEAETQPQHF
size: NA; J: TRBJ2-7; D: TRBD2; V: TRBV11-2; DNA: TGTGCCAGCAGTCAAGTACGGGACTATTCTGCCGAGCAGTACTTC; CDR3: CASSQVRDYSAEQYF
size: NA; J: TRBJ2-1; D: TRBD1; V: TRBV9; DNA: TGTGCCAGCAGCGTAGGAGGGGGCAGCGGGCAGTTCTTC; CDR3: CASSVGGGSGQFF
size: few; J: TRBJ1-5; D: NA; V: TRBV28; DNA: TGTGCCAGCAGCCCTGGGGGGGGAAAACAGCCCCAGCATTTT; CDR3: CASSPGGGKQPQHF
size: NA; J: TRBJ2-1; D: NA; V: TRBV7-9; DNA: TGTGCCAGCAGCTTAGAGGTAGCGGCGGTGGGTGAGCAGTTCTTC; CDR3: CASSLEVAAVGEQFF